The 12 T cell receptor beta chains below were found in one sample sequenced in a study of shared clonotypes between healthy human individuals (dated by TCRdb to 2020 to 2022). Preparation of the library involved the immunoSEQ multiplex PCR assay. Drawn from immuneACCESS, this table holds only the in-frame rearrangements with V and J called that TCRdb kept. Clones are partly lost; checked studies trace under half to an unresolved V gene and leave the rest unexplained. The sample contains fewer than 2.5 million clones, more than 85% of them found a single time. The leading ten clones occupy around 0.37% of the sample. Material for sequencing was naive CD4+ T cells from PBMCs. The sample's cell subset or site label is to be understood as: CD45RA+ positively selected. The receptors shown here come from a man younger than 35 in good health. Some clones in this sample may be carry-over from other donors' samples.

The V gene is TRBV19, the J gene TRBJ1-5; 12 bases line up with TRBD1. The CDR3 covers 17 residues. Trimming cost V 5 bases and J 2 bases; bases outside gene matches: 7. CDR1 and CDR2 (germline): LNHDA, SQIVND (reference sequence). The CDR3 DNA sequence: TGTGCCAGTAGTCCGTGGGACAGGGGGCAGGGCAATCAGCCCCAGCATTTT. Residues: CASSPWDRGQGNQPQHF.

This chain links TRBV9 with TRBJ2-7; 8 bases align to TRBD1. With 0 bases clipped from V and 2 bases from J, the junction kept 10 bases outside the gene matches. The CDR3 is 17 residues long. Germline-derived CDR1 and CDR2 are SGDLS and YYNGEE. CDR3 bases: TGTGCCAGCAGCGTAGTCCCACTTGGACAGGGCACCTACGAGCAGTACTTC. Protein sequence: CASSVVPLGQGTYEQYF.

About this clone itself: The sample holds other DNA sequences that translate to the same CDR3. J is TRBJ1-1 and V is TRBV5-1, with 7 positions matching TRBD1. The CDR3 spans 14 residues. After removal of 3 bases from V and 5 bases from J, the junction contained 7 bases not matched to a gene. Germline values: CDR1 SGHRS, CDR2 YFSETQ. The CDR3 bases are TGCGCCAGCAGCTACAGGGGTGGCGATACTGAAGCTTTCTTT. Its translation: CASSYRGGDTEAFF. Full variable domain (outside the CDR3, taken from reference TRBV5-1 and TRBJ1-1): KAGVTQTPRYLIKTRGQQVTLSCSPISGHRSVSWYQQTPGQGLQFLFEYFSETQRNKGNFPGRFSGRQFSNSRSEMNVSTLELGDSALYLCASSYRGGDTEAFFGQGTRLTVV.

This sequence joins TRBV15 and TRBJ2-3, with D perhaps matching TRBD2 (6 bases). Trimming left V 4 bases short and J 0 bases short, with 14 bases between. CDR3 length equals 16 residues. From germline, CDR1 is LNHNV and CDR2 YYDKDF (reference sequence). The chain's CDR3 is CATSKSRGLSTDTQYF. The CDR3 DNA reads as TGTGCCACCAGCAAATCCCGGGGACTCAGCACAGATACGCAGTATTTT.

The rearrangement joins TRBV5-4 to TRBJ2-5, with D perhaps TRBD1 (7 bases). Per the germline V gene, CDR1 is SGHNT and CDR2 is YYREEE (reference sequence). The CDR3 extends over 14 amino acids. V dropped 4 bases and J dropped 6 bases, with 16 bases sitting between them. CDR3 sequence (DNA): TGTGCCAGCAGCCCCCTGGAGGGGGCGAAGACCCAGTACTTC. Protein sequence: CASSPLEGAKTQYF.

This chain links TRBV19 with TRBJ1-1; no reliable D call. V shed 6 bases and J shed 4 bases, with 12 bases lying between them. Germline V gene lookup returns CDR1 LNHDA and CDR2 SQIVND (reference sequence). The CDR3 runs 13 residues. CDR3 residues: CASSSEWGTEAFF. The CDR3 bases are TGTGCCAGTAGCTCAGAGTGGGGCACTGAAGCTTTCTTT. Variable domain in full (rest from reference TRBV19 and TRBJ1-1): DGGITQSPKYLFRKEGQNVTLSCEQNLNHDAMYWYRQDPGQGLRLIYYSQIVNDFQKGDIAEGYSVSREKKESFPLTVTSAQKNPTAFYLCASSSEWGTEAFFGQGTRLTVV.

The CDR3: CASSFPIKGIKADTQYF. In nucleotides, the CDR3 is TGTGCCAGCAGCTTCCCCATCAAGGGGATTAAGGCAGATACGCAGTATTTT. This rearrangement joins TRBV7-6 to TRBJ2-3, with D tentatively TRBD1 (5 bases). In germline, CDR1 is SGHVS, CDR2 FNYEAQ. The CDR3 is 17 amino acids. V lost 3 bases and J 4 bases, leaving 20 bases between the germline ends.

Turning to this clone: Other nucleotide sequences in the sample specify the same CDR3. The chain combines TRBV15 with TRBJ1-4, with D possibly being TRBD1 (5 bases). The V gene's germline CDR1 is LNHNV and CDR2 YYDKDF (reference sequence). V was cut by 3 bases and J by 4 bases, with 6 bases left in between. This CDR3 has 13 amino acids. CDR3 protein: CATSRGLNEKLFF. CDR3 nucleotide sequence: TGTGCCACCAGCAGGGGGCTTAATGAAAAACTGTTTTTT.

V gene TRBV15 combines with J gene TRBJ2-5; D is unresolved. Trimming took off 1 base at V and 2 bases at J, with 11 bases between the two ends. The CDR3 has 15 residues. CDR1 LNHNV and CDR2 YYDKDF come from the germline V gene (reference sequence). The CDR3 region has the DNA TGTGCCACCAGCAGAGTGGTAGCAGTACAAGAGACCCAGTACTTC. Translating gives CATSRVVAVQETQYF.

The rearrangement joins TRBV6-1 to TRBJ2-1; the match to TRBD2 covers 10 bases. This CDR3 has 15 residues. The V gene end was trimmed by 7 bases and the J gene end by 8 bases; junction bases not matched to a gene: 11. Germline values: CDR1 MNHNS, CDR2 SASEGT. CDR3 amino acids: CASILGGTSVHEQFF. In DNA form, the CDR3 reads TGTGCCAGCATTCTGGGGGGGACTAGCGTACATGAGCAGTTCTTC.

This rearrangement joins TRBV7-2 to TRBJ2-7; 10 nucleotides match TRBD2. The CDR3 is made up of 17 amino acids. V trimming: 5 bases; J trimming: 3 bases; junction bases outside the gene matches: 13. Germline CDR1 reads SGHTA; CDR2 reads FQGNSA. The CDR3 DNA follows: TGTGCCAGCAGCCGTTGGTCTAGCGGGAGTATCAACTACGAGCAGTACTTC. Residues: CASSRWSSGSINYEQYF.

The chain combines TRBV7-2 with TRBJ2-1; 7 bases are a match to TRBD2. Germline CDR1 and CDR2: SGHTA and FQGNSA. J lost 7 bases, V lost 3 bases, and 3 bases had no gene match. The CDR3 consists of 13 residues. For the CDR3, the DNA is TGTGCCAGCAGCTTTGAGGGAGGGAATGAGCAGTTCTTC. Its protein is CASSFEGGNEQFF.